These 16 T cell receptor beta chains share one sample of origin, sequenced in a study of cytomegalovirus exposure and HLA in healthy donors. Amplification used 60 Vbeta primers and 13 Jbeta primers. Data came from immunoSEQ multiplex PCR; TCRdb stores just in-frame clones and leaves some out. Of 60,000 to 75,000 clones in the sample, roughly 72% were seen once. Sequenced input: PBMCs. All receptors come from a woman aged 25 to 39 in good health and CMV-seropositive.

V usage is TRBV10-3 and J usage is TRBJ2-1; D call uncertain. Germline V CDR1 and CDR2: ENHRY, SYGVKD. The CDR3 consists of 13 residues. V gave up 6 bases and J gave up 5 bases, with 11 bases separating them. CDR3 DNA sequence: TGTGCCATCAGCCCGCGAAATGACAATGAGCAGTTCTTC. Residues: CAISPRNDNEQFF.

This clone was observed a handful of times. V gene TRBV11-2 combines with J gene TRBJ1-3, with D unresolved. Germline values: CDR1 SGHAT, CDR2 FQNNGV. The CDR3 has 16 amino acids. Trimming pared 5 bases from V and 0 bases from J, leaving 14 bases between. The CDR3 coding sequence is TGTGCCAGCAGCCCCGGCGGAGTCCTCTCTGGAAACACCATATATTTT. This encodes CASSPGGVLSGNTIYF.

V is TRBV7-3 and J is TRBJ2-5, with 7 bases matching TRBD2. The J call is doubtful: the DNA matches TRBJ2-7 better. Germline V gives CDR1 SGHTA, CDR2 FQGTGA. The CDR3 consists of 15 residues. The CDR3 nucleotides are TGTGCCAGCAGCTTATACCTCGGGGGGAACTACGAGCAGTACTTC. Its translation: CASSLYLGGNYEQYF.

The CDR3 region has the DNA TGTGCCAGCAGCTACGGATCAGCGGCCTCCTACAATGAGCAGTTCTTC. Protein sequence: CASSYGSAASYNEQFF. V is TRBV6-6 and J is TRBJ2-1, with a weak D call TRBD2 (5 bases). V lost 6 bases, J lost 0 bases, and 15 bases lay in between. The CDR3 has 16 residues. CDR1 and CDR2 from the germline V gene are MNHNY and SVGAGI (reference sequence).

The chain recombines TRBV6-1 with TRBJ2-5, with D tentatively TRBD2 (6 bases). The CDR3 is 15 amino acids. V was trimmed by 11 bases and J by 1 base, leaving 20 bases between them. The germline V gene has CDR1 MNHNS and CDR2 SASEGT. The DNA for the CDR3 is TGTGCCGCAAGCAAGTTGGCGGGGTTCCAAGAGACCCAGTACTTC. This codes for CAASKLAGFQETQYF.

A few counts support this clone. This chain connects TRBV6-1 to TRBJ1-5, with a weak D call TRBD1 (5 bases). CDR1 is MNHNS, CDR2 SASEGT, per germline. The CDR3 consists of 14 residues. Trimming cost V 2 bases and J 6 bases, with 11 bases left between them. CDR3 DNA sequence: TGTGCCAGCAGTGAATCGGGTACAGGTCAGCCCCAGCATTTT. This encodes CASSESGTGQPQHF.

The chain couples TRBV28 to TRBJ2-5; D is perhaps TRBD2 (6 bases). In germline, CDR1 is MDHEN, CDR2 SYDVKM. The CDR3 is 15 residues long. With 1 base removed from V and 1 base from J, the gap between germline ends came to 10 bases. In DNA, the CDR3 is TGTGCCAGCAGTTTATTCGGCGGGATCCAAGAGACCCAGTACTTC. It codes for CASSLFGGIQETQYF.

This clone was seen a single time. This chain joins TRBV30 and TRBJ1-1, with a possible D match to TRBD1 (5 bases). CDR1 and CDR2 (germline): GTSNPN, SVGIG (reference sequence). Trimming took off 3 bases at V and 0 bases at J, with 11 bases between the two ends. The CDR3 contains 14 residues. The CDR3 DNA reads TGTGCCTGGAGGGGGGGTATAATGAACACTGAAGCTTTCTTT. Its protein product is CAWRGGIMNTEAFF.

In nucleotides, the CDR3 is TGTGCCAGCAGCCCGGGACAGGGGGCGAGGGGCTACACCTTC. As protein: CASSPGQGARGYTF. V and J are TRBV4-2 and TRBJ1-2, with 12 bases lining up with TRBD1. The CDR3 runs 14 residues. Trimming at V came to 4 bases and at J to 8 bases, leaving 5 bases not matched to a gene. The germline V gene has CDR1 LGHNA and CDR2 YNFKEQ.

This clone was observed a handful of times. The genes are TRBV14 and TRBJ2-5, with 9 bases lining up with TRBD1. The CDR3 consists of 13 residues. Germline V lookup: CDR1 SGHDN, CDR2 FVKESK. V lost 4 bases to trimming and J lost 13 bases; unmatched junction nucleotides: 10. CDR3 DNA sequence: TGTGCCAGCAGCCCCCCATTCGGACAGGGGTTGTACTTC. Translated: CASSPPFGQGLYF.

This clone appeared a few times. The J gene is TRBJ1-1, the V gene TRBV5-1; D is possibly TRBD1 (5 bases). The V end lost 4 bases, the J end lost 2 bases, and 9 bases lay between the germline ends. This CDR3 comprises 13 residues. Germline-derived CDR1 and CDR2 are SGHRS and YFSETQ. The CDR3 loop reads CASSITGNTEAFF. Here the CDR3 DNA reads TGCGCCAGCAGCATTACAGGTAACACTGAAGCTTTCTTT.

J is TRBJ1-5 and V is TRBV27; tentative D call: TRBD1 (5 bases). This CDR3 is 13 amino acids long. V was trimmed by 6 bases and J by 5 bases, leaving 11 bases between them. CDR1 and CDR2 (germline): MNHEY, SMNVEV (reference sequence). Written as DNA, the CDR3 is TGTGCCAGCAGGCCAGGGTTAGATCAGCCCCAGCATTTT. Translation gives CASRPGLDQPQHF.

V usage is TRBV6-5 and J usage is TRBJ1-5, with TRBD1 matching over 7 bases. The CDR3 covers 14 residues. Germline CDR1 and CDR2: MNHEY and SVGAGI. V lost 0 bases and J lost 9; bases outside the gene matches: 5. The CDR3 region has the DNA TGTGCCAGCAGTTACTCTAGGGGGCGGTGGCCCCAGCATTTT. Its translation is CASSYSRGRWPQHF.

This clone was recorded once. In DNA, the CDR3 is TGCAGCGGAGGACAGGGTTCGAACACTGAAGCTTTCTTT. Amino acid sequence: CSGGQGSNTEAFF. The V and J genes are TRBV29-1 and TRBJ1-1; 8 bases are shared with TRBD1. Germline CDR1 SQVTM, CDR2 ANQGSEA. Unmatched junction bases numbered 5, after V lost 7 bases and J lost 1 base. The CDR3 totals 13 residues.

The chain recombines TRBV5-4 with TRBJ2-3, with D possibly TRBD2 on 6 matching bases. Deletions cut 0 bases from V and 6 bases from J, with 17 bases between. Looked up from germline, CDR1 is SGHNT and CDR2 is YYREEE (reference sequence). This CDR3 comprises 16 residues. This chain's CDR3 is CASSLAGASPTDTQYF. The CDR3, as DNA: TGTGCCAGCAGCTTGGCGGGAGCTTCGCCGACCGATACGCAGTATTTT.

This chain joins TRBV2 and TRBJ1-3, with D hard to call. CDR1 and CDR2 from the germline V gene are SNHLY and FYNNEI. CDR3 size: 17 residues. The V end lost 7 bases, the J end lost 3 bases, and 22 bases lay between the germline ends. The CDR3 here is CASTRGSGLSLGNTIYF. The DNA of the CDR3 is TGTGCCAGCACCCGGGGATCCGGCCTGAGCCTTGGAAACACCATATATTTT.